This is a list of T cell receptor beta chains from one sample in a study of response to subunit inactivated influenza vaccine. TCRdb ran MiXCR on the RT-PCR reads and lists one entry per CDR3 protein. This table has 400,000 to 650,000 distinct CDR3 sequences, approximately 7.3% appearing once. The source material was PBMCs from blood, sampled roughly 24 months after vaccination. The receptors shown here come from a man in his fifties or sixties who received an inactivated influenza vaccine. CDR3s include the opening cysteine and the closing phenylalanine or tryptophan. A D gene is named only where the DNA matches it firmly. Clone size is shown for a subset of rows, as once, few, many or a class of expanded clone.

clone size	V gene	J gene	D gene	CDR3 DNA	CDR3 protein
.	TRBV6-1	TRBJ1-3	.	TGTGCCAGCAGTGAAGCGCGAAGGACAGCCTCTGGAAACACCATATATTTT	CASSEARRTASGNTIYF
.	TRBV5-1	TRBJ2-3	.	TGCGCCAGCAGCACGGGACTTACACGAATGTCAGATACGCAGTATTTT	CASSTGLTRMSDTQYF
many	TRBV27	TRBJ2-3	.	TGTGCCAGCAGTTTATCGATAGGGAACACAGATACGCAGTATTTT	CASSLSIGNTDTQYF
many	TRBV2	TRBJ1-1	.	TGTGCCAGCAGTGAAACCCAACCTGGGACTGAAGCTTTCTTT	CASSETQPGTEAFF
many	TRBV11-3	TRBJ1-6	.	TGTGCCAGCAGCTTGGGGGTTAGTTCACCCCTCCACTTT	CASSLGVSSPLHF
.	TRBV20-1	TRBJ1-5	.	TGCAGCTCCGTACAGCCCAATCAGCCCCAGCATTTT	CSSVQPNQPQHF
many	TRBV5-5	TRBJ1-1	.	TGTGCCAGCAGCTTGTCAGGGGCGAACACTGAAGCTTTCTTT	CASSLSGANTEAFF
many	TRBV6-2/TRBV6-3	TRBJ2-7	.	TGTGCCAGCAGTCTGACCGGGACAAACGAGCAGTACTTC	CASSLTGTNEQYF
.	TRBV20-1	TRBJ2-3	.	TGCAGTGCCCCCCTTTTGGCTCAGGAAGATACGCAGTATTTT	CSAPLLAQEDTQYF
.	TRBV7-8	TRBJ2-4	.	TGTGCCAGCACCCAGGGACTCTCGGTTGCCAAAAACATTCAGTACTTC	CASTQGLSVAKNIQYF
.	TRBV7-2	TRBJ2-7	TRBD2	TGTGCCAGCCTCGACGGCGCGGGAGCCGGAGACGAGCAGTACTTC	CASLDGAGAGDEQYF
.	TRBV10-3	TRBJ2-7	TRBD2	TGTGCCATCAGTGGAGGCGGGAGCTACGAGCAGTACTTC	CAISGGGSYEQYF
few	TRBV20-1	TRBJ2-6	TRBD1	TGCAGTGCTAGAGGGGAGAAGGGACAGGCAAACCCTGGGGCCAACGTCCTGACTTTC	CSARGEKGQANPGANVLTF
few	TRBV19	TRBJ1-5	.	TGTGCCAGTAGTATGCCGACAGAGCAGCGGCCCCAGCATTTT	CASSMPTEQRPQHF
few	TRBV2	TRBJ2-6	TRBD1	TGTGCCAGCAGTGACCCAGGGACAGGGAGTGAACTGTCTGGGGCCAACGTCCTGACTTTC	CASSDPGTGSELSGANVLTF
.	TRBV28	TRBJ2-1	TRBD2	TGTGCCAGTAAGCGGGGGGGATACAATGAGCAGTTCTTC	CASKRGGYNEQFF
.	TRBV5-1	TRBJ1-5	.	TGCGCCAGCAGCTTGGTCCTACAGTGGGATAGCAATCATCCCCAGCATTTT	CASSLVLQWDSNHPQHF
few	TRBV6-5	TRBJ2-7	TRBD1	TGTGCCAGCAGTTATGAATCCGGGACAGGGGCCTACGAGCAGTACTTC	CASSYESGTGAYEQYF
once	TRBV5-4	TRBJ2-7	TRBD2	TGTGCCAGCAGCCCTGGGACTAGCGGGAGCATATACGAGCAGTACTTC	CASSPGTSGSIYEQYF
.	TRBV18	TRBJ2-1	TRBD1	TGTGCCAGCTCACGAGGGGGCGCGGATAATGAGCAGTTCTTC	CASSRGGADNEQFF
few	TRBV6-6	TRBJ1-1	.	TGTGCCAGCACCCTACCGGGGGGAGCTGAAGCTTTCTTT	CASTLPGGAEAFF
few	TRBV20-1	TRBJ1-6	TRBD1	TGCAGTGCTAAAACCGGGACAGACCTTAATTCACCCCTCCACTTT	CSAKTGTDLNSPLHF
few	TRBV3-1	TRBJ2-7	.	TGTGCCAGCAGCCAAGTTAACATATTTTCCGAGCAGTACTTC	CASSQVNIFSEQYF
many	TRBV28	TRBJ2-2	TRBD1	TGTGCCAGCAGGCGGACAGGGCTAGCGAACACCGGGGAGCTGTTTTTT	CASRRTGLANTGELFF
.	TRBV20-1	TRBJ1-5	.	TGCAGTGCTAGAAGCGGTAACGGCAATCAGCCCCAGCATTTT	CSARSGNGNQPQHF
many	TRBV7-8	TRBJ2-5	TRBD1	TGTGCCAGCAGCTTAAGGACAGGGGGTAACTGGGAGACCCAGTACTTC	CASSLRTGGNWETQYF
few	TRBV4-2	TRBJ2-1	.	TGTGCCAGCAGCCAAGCAGGTATCTACAATGAGCAGTTCTTC	CASSQAGIYNEQFF
.	TRBV7-9	TRBJ2-2	TRBD1	TGTGCCAGCAGCCCACAGGGGGCATTGGACACCGGGGAGCTGTTTTTT	CASSPQGALDTGELFF
.	TRBV20-1	TRBJ1-6	.	TGCAGTGCTAGAGCAGGGAACAATAATTCACCCCTCCACTTT	CSARAGNNNSPLHF
few	TRBV4-1	TRBJ2-3	.	TGCGCCAGCAGCCCCCTCGATGTTATCCCCACAGATACGCAGTATTTT	CASSPLDVIPTDTQYF
.	TRBV7-3	TRBJ2-7	.	TGTGCCAGCAGCAGGACCACAGTGAGCGAGCAGTACTTC	CASSRTTVSEQYF
.	TRBV5-1	TRBJ2-7	TRBD1	TGCGCCAGCAGCCGACGGGACAGACTCTACGAGGAGTACTTC	CASSRRDRLYEEYF
.	TRBV7-2	TRBJ1-2	TRBD1	TGTGCCAGCAGCTTTCCGGGACAGGGGTATGGCTACACCTTC	CASSFPGQGYGYTF
.	TRBV11-2	TRBJ2-2	TRBD2	TGTGCCAGCAGCTCGACGGGACTAGCGGGAGTGACCGGGGAGCTGTTTTTT	CASSSTGLAGVTGELFF
.	TRBV28	TRBJ1-1	.	TGTGCCAGCCGAACTACGGATTGGACTGAAGCTTTCTTT	CASRTTDWTEAFF